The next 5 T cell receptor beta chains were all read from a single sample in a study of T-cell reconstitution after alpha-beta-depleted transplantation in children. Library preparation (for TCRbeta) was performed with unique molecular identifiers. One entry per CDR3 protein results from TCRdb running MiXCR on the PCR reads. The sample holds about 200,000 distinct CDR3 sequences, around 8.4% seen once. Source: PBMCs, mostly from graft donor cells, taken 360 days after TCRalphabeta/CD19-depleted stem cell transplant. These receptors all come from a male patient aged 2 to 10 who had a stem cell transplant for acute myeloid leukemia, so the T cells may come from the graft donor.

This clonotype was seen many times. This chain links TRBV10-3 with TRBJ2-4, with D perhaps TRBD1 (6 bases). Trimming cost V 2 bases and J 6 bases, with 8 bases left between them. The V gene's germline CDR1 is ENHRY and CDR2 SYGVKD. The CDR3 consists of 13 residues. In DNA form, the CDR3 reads TGTGCCATCAGTGAGGCAGGGGCAAACATTCAGTACTTC. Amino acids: CAISEAGANIQYF.

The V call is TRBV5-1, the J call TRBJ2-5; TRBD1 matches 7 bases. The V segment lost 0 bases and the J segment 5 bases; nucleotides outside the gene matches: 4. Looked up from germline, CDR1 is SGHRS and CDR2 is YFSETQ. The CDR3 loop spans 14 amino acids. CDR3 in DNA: TGCGCCAGCAGCTTGGGCTTGACAGGGGAGACCCAGTACTTC. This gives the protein CASSLGLTGETQYF.

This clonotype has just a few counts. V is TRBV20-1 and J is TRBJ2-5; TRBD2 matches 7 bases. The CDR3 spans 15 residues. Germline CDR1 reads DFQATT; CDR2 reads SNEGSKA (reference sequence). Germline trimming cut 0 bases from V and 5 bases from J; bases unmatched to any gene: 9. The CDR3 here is CSARDWAGAVETQYF. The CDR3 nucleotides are TGCAGTGCTAGAGATTGGGCGGGAGCGGTTGAGACCCAGTACTTC.

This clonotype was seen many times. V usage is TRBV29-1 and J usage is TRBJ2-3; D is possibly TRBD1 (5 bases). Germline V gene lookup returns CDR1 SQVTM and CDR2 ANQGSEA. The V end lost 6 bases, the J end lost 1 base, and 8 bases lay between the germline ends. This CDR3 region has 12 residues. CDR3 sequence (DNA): TGCAGCGTCGAGACAGGCACAGATACGCAGTATTTT. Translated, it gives CSVETGTDTQYF.

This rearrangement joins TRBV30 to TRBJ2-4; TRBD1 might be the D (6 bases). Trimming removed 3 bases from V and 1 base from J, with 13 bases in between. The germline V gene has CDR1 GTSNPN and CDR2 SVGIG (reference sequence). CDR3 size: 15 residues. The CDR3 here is CAWSPRGTAKNIQYF. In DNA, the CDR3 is TGTGCCTGGAGCCCCAGGGGTACCGCCAAAAACATTCAGTACTTC.